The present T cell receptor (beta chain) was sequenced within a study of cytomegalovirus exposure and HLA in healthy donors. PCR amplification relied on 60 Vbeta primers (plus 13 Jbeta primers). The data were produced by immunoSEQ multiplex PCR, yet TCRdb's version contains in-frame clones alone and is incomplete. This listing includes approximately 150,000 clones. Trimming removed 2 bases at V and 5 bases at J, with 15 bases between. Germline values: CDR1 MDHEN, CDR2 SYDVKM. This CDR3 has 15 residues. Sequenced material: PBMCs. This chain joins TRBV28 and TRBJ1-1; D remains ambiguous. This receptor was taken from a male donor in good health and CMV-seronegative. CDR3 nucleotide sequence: TGTGCCAGCAGTTTAGGGGTTCTCGGACTAACTGAAGCTTTCTTT. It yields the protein CASSLGVLGLTEAFF.